One sample yielded the 8 T cell receptor beta chains listed below, sequenced in a study of blood T cell repertoires in COVID-19. Sequenced by immunoSEQ multiplex PCR; TCRdb stores in-frame clones only, minus some. The sample consists of nearly 250,000 clones, over 75% of them appearing once. Sequencing input: PBMCs or T cells enriched from blood (not recorded which). The receptor source for this set is a woman in her forties or fifties with acute COVID-19.

This clone was detected once. Other DNA sequences within the sample encode an identical CDR3. The rearrangement uses TRBV9 and TRBJ1-2, with a tentative D call TRBD1 (6 bases). The length of the CDR3 is 14 residues. The V end lost 0 bases, the J end lost 7 bases, and 13 bases lay between the germline ends. The germline CDR1 and CDR2 sequences are SGDLS and YYNGEE. The DNA of the CDR3 is TGTGCCAGCAGCGTAGCGGGGGGCGCGGGTGGCTACACCTTC. Translating it yields CASSVAGGAGGYTF.

The V gene is TRBV19, the J gene TRBJ2-5, with 7 bases aligning to TRBD2. V shed 5 bases, J shed 5 bases, and the junction held 8 bases outside the gene matches. CDR1 is LNHDA and CDR2 is SQIVND in the germline V gene (reference sequence). The length of the CDR3 is 14 residues. Written as DNA, the CDR3 is TGTGCCAGTAGTGCTAGCGGTGGTTTTGAGACCCAGTACTTC. This codes for CASSASGGFETQYF.

The chain has TRBV5-1 and TRBJ1-2, with 8 bases fitting TRBD1. The CDR3 runs to 16 residues. The V segment lost 4 bases and the J segment 8 bases; nucleotides outside the gene matches: 16. From germline, CDR1 is SGHRS and CDR2 YFSETQ. The CDR3 nucleotides read TGCGCCAGCAGCGATAAACCAGGACAGGGAGGAGGGGGCTACACCTTC. Protein product: CASSDKPGQGGGGYTF.

The chain is built from TRBV30 and TRBJ1-4; D gene ambiguous. Trimming took off 0 bases at V and 5 bases at J, with 13 bases between the two ends. Looked up from germline, CDR1 is GTSNPN and CDR2 is SVGIG (reference sequence). The CDR3 runs 15 residues. CDR3 nucleotide sequence: TGTGCCTGGAGTGTACGAGGAGGTTCCAATGAAAAACTGTTTTTT. Translating it yields CAWSVRGGSNEKLFF.

The chain recombines TRBV19 with TRBJ1-5; 7 bases are a match to TRBD1. J gave up 6 bases and V 4 bases, and 6 bases lay outside the gene matches. The CDR3 has 14 amino acids. Germline values: CDR1 LNHDA, CDR2 SQIVND (reference sequence). The CDR3 spells CASSRWQGGQPQHF. In DNA form, the CDR3 reads TGTGCCAGTAGTAGGTGGCAGGGGGGTCAGCCCCAGCATTTT.

The chain combines TRBV3-1 (or the pseudogene TRBV3-2) with TRBJ2-3; unclear D gene. CDR3 length: 12 amino acids. Per the germline V gene, CDR1 is LGHDT and CDR2 is YNNKEL (reference sequence). With 3 bases removed from V and 3 bases from J, the gap between germline ends came to 4 bases. CDR3: CASSHLTDTQYF. The CDR3 coding sequence is TGTGCCAGCAGCCATCTAACAGATACGCAGTATTTT.

The chain links TRBV6-1 to TRBJ1-2, with D possibly TRBD1 on 5 matching bases. This CDR3 has 16 residues. Trimming took off 4 bases at V and 5 bases at J, with 20 bases between the two ends. From germline, CDR1 is MNHNS and CDR2 SASEGT. The CDR3 is CASSAKGAGLFYGYTF. In DNA form, the CDR3 reads TGTGCCAGCAGTGCCAAAGGGGCCGGCCTGTTTTATGGCTACACCTTC.

This clone has at least ten counts. The chain links TRBV9 to TRBJ1-1; 7 bases map to TRBD1. V was pared by 4 bases and J by 1 base, with 1 base of the junction left unmatched. The length of the CDR3 is 13 residues. The germline V gene has CDR1 SGDLS and CDR2 YYNGEE. The CDR3 region has the DNA TGTGCCAGCAGCAGGGGGCCGAACACTGAAGCTTTCTTT. Translating it yields CASSRGPNTEAFF.